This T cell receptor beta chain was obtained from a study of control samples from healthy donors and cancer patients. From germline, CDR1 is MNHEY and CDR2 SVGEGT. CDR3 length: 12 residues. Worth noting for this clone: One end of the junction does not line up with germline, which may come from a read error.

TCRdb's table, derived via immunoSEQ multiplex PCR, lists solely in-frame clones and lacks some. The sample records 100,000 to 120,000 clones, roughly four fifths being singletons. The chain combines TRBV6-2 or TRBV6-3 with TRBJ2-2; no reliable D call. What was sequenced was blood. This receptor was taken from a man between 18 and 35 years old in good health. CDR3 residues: CASSLYTGELFF. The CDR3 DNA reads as TGTGCCAGCAGCCTGTACACGGGGGAGCTGTTTTTT.